The source of this T cell receptor (beta chain) is a study of blood T cell repertoires in COVID-19. Germline V gene sequence: CDR1 MNHEY, CDR2 SVGEGT. Trimming left V 6 bases short and J 5 bases short, with 22 bases between. The CDR3 is 16 amino acids. Here immunoSEQ multiplex PCR was the method, and the copy in TCRdb shows in-frame clones only, minus some. The repertoire holds roughly 410,000 clones, more than 70% seen once, with 1% to 1.5% in the top ten. V and J are TRBV6-2 or TRBV6-3 and TRBJ1-1; possible D gene TRBD1, 6 bases. This TCR came from a man aged 35 to 55 with acute or convalescent COVID-19. Sample: peripheral blood. The CDR3 spells CASSLTRRSRGTEAFF. Here the CDR3 DNA reads TGTGCCAGCAGCTTGACAAGACGTTCTAGGGGGACTGAAGCTTTCTTT.